The clone carrying this T cell receptor (beta chain) came up once. Time point specified: sample taken at primary tumor resection. Extraction of whole RNA from tumor, nontumor lung or frozen PBMC preceded unsorted sequencing. Samples were obtained from 70 or so donors, all untreated early-stage non-small cell lung cancer patients. The record originates from a study of spatial heterogeneity in lung cancer. Every TCR cDNA molecule bore its own unique molecular identifier. TCRdb re-derived calls from the 5' RACE reads in MiXCR, one entry per CDR3 protein. Of roughly 79,000 distinct CDR3 sequences listed, approximately 12% are singletons. The germline CDR1 and CDR2 sequences are DFQATT and SNEGSKA (reference sequence). CDR3 length: 14 amino acids. Trimming cost V 5 bases and J 1 base; bases outside gene matches: 3.

Material: PBMCs, obtained at surgery. The sequence was obtained from a male donor with early-stage non-small cell lung cancer. The V call is TRBV20-1, the J call TRBJ2-2; 8 nucleotides align to TRBD2. The DNA of the CDR3 is TGCAGTGCTTGTACTAGCGGGAACACCGGGGAGCTGTTTTTT. Amino acid sequence: CSACTSGNTGELFF.